Presented here are 27 T cell receptor beta chains from one specimen sequenced in a study of blood T cells in healthy people across ages. Combining a sample-barcoded 5' primer with a J-beta primer mix, a second PCR ran for 7 to 11 cycles. MiXCR, applied by TCRdb to the 5' RACE reads, yields one record per CDR3 protein. The data show 1.8 million or so distinct CDR3 sequences, approximately 39% seen once. Material: blood. These receptors were obtained from a human donor in good health.

This clonotype was seen only a few times. The chain recombines TRBV7-9 with TRBJ1-2; tentative D call: TRBD1 (5 bases). Trimming took off 2 bases at V and 12 bases at J, with 19 bases between the two ends. Germline CDR1 is SEHNR and CDR2 is FQNEAQ (reference sequence). The CDR3 consists of 14 residues. The chain's CDR3 is CASSLTDSFNSHTF. CDR3 coding DNA: TGTGCCAGCAGCTTAACTGACAGTTTCAATAGCCACACCTTC.

This clonotype was counted between two and nine times. V gene TRBV28 combines with J gene TRBJ2-7, with D unresolved. Trimming took 3 bases from V and 2 from J, leaving 20 bases between them. CDR3 length equals 17 residues. Germline lookup yields CDR1 MDHEN and CDR2 SYDVKM. DNA of the CDR3: TGTGCCAGCAGTTTCCCTTACAGTCGGGCAGCAACCTACGAGCAGTACTTC. This translates into CASSFPYSRAATYEQYF.

The V gene is TRBV27, the J gene TRBJ2-5; D is uncertain. The germline V gene encodes CDR1 MNHEY and CDR2 SMNVEV (reference sequence). V was trimmed by 0 bases and J by 2 bases, leaving 13 bases between them. The CDR3 totals 16 residues. This CDR3 is CASSLSRLGGQETQYF. The CDR3 DNA sequence: TGTGCCAGCAGTTTATCGAGGTTGGGCGGACAAGAGACCCAGTACTTC.

The genes are TRBV7-9 and TRBJ1-2; tentatively, D is TRBD1 (6 bases). Germline CDR1 is SEHNR and CDR2 is FQNEAQ (reference sequence). The CDR3 extends over 14 amino acids. V was cut by 5 bases and J by 7 bases, with 17 bases left in between. The CDR3 region is CASSLTIRGGGYTF. DNA for the CDR3: TGTGCCAGCAGCCTCACCATCAGGGGTGGTGGCTACACCTTC.

This clonotype appeared a few times. The chain recombines TRBV5-1 with TRBJ2-1; D possibly corresponds to TRBD1 (6 bases). CDR1 and CDR2 from the germline V gene are SGHRS and YFSETQ. V was trimmed by 7 bases and J by 3 bases, leaving 14 bases between them. The CDR3 has 14 amino acids. The CDR3 nucleotides read TGCGCCAGCGGACCCGAGACAGGCTACAATGAGCAGTTCTTC. As protein: CASGPETGYNEQFF.

The chain joins TRBV29-1 to TRBJ2-7; D remains ambiguous. The CDR3 has 12 amino acids. V lost 5 bases, J lost 2 bases, and 10 bases lay in between. Germline CDR1 is SQVTM and CDR2 is ANQGSEA. This CDR3 is CSVSDSPYEQYF. The CDR3 region has the DNA TGCAGCGTTTCAGACTCCCCCTACGAGCAGTACTTC.

V is TRBV20-1 and J is TRBJ1-2; the match to TRBD1 covers 8 bases. CDR3 length: 16 amino acids. The ends lost 0 bases at V and 5 bases at J; junction bases unmatched: 11. Germline lookup yields CDR1 DFQATT and CDR2 SNEGSKA (reference sequence). The CDR3 DNA reads TGCAGTGCTAGAGAGCGCGGTTGGCAGGGGGCTTATGGCTACACCTTC. It yields the protein CSARERGWQGAYGYTF.

The chain couples TRBV7-2 to TRBJ2-7; D not certain. V was clipped by 1 base and J by 2 bases, with 15 bases between them. CDR1 is SGHTA, CDR2 FQGNSA, per germline. The CDR3 sequence is 16 residues long. CDR3: CASSLDGPGLPYEQYF. CDR3 nucleotides: TGTGCCAGCAGCTTAGACGGTCCCGGGTTACCCTACGAGCAGTACTTC.

The chain combines TRBV20-1 with TRBJ2-7; D is possibly TRBD1 or TRBD2 (6 bases each). V was pared by 0 bases and J by 4 bases, with 13 bases between. CDR3 size: 14 residues. Germline V gives CDR1 DFQATT, CDR2 SNEGSKA (reference sequence). The CDR3 DNA follows: TGCAGTGCTAGAGAGATCCAGGGGACTTACGAGCAGTACTTC. This gives the protein CSAREIQGTYEQYF.

Note on this clonotype: Germline and junction disagree at one end, which may indicate a read error. The rearrangement uses TRBV12-3 or TRBV12-4 and TRBJ1-2; no clear D gene. This CDR3 is built from 13 residues. The CDR3 protein is CTSSPSAPYGYTF. As DNA, the CDR3 is TGTACCAGCAGCCCCTCGGCGCCCTATGGCTACACCTTC.

This clonotype was detected a few times. The chain combines TRBV12-3 or TRBV12-4 with TRBJ1-2; possible D gene TRBD1, 5 bases. The CDR3 is 14 residues long. Trimming took 5 bases from V and 4 from J, leaving 14 bases between them. The CDR3: CASSHPGRGYGYTF. In DNA, the CDR3 is TGTGCCAGCAGTCACCCCGGGAGGGGCTATGGCTACACCTTC.

This clonotype has only a few counts. V and J are TRBV24-1 and TRBJ2-7, with unresolved D. The CDR3 spans 12 residues. The V gene's germline CDR1 is KGHDR and CDR2 SFDVKD. V lost 2 bases and J 4 bases, leaving 5 bases between the germline ends. CDR3 in DNA: TGTGCCACCAGTGATTGGGGTTACGAGCAGTACTTC. Translated: CATSDWGYEQYF.

The CDR3 loop is CASSLIGHGLPEKLFF. The CDR3 DNA is TGTGCCAGCAGTTTAATAGGCCACGGCCTCCCTGAAAAACTGTTTTTT. The V gene is TRBV28, the J gene TRBJ1-4; D gene ambiguous. Germline CDR1 and CDR2: MDHEN and SYDVKM. V dropped 2 bases and J dropped 7 bases, with 17 bases sitting between them. This CDR3 comprises 16 residues.

This clonotype was observed a single time. The CDR3 does not close with the conserved phenylalanine or tryptophan, likely indicating a read error. The chain carries TRBV20-1 and TRBJ1-1; 7 bases align to TRBD1. V lost 0 bases to trimming and J lost 0 bases; unmatched junction nucleotides: 7. Germline values: CDR1 DFQATT, CDR2 SNEGSKA (reference sequence). This CDR3 is built from 16 residues. The CDR3 bases are TGCAGTGCTAGAGATGCGACAGGGCTCATGAACACTGAAGCTTTCTGT. It specifies CSARDATGLMNTEAFC.

This clonotype was detected a few times. The chain has TRBV20-1 and TRBJ2-3, with 9 bases aligning to TRBD2. The germline V gene encodes CDR1 DFQATT and CDR2 SNEGSKA (reference sequence). The CDR3 totals 15 residues. V shed 3 bases and J 1 base; nucleotides not matched to a gene: 5. CDR3 in DNA: TGCAGTGCTAGTAGAGTAGCGGGGGGCACAGATACGCAGTATTTT. Amino acids: CSASRVAGGTDTQYF.

Of note for this clonotype: The germline gene is not matched at one end of the junction; a read error may be the cause. The chain carries TRBV20-1 and TRBJ2-1; possible D gene TRBD2, 5 bases. Germline CDR1 and CDR2: DFQATT and SNEGSKA (reference sequence). The CDR3 is 14 residues long. CDR3 loop: CSPRAGATYNEQFF. The CDR3 DNA follows: TGCAGTCCAAGGGCGGGCGCGACCTACAATGAGCAGTTCTTT.

The chain uses TRBV7-6 and TRBJ2-1; D ambiguous. Germline V gene sequence: CDR1 SGHVS, CDR2 FNYEAQ. The CDR3 loop spans 16 amino acids. Deletions cut 4 bases from V and 5 bases from J, with 18 bases between. Here the CDR3 reads CASSSGPGVGNNEQFF. DNA of the CDR3: TGTGCCAGCAGCTCTGGTCCAGGCGTGGGGAACAATGAGCAGTTCTTC.

Many counts were recorded for this clonotype. The chain recombines TRBV18 with TRBJ2-7, with a possible D match to TRBD1 (5 bases). In germline, CDR1 is KGHSH, CDR2 LQKENI. The CDR3 totals 11 residues. Trimming removed 8 bases at V and 7 bases at J, with 12 bases between. The CDR3 coding sequence is TGTGCCAGCAGCCCCGGACATGAGCAGTACTTC. Translating gives CASSPGHEQYF. Full variable domain (remainder filled in from reference TRBV18 and TRBJ2-7): NAGVMQNPRHLVRRRGQEARLRCSPMKGHSHVYWYRQLPEEGLKFMVYLQKENIIDESGMPKERFSAEFPKEGPSILRIQQVVRGDSAAYFCASSPGHEQYFGPGTRLTVT.

This clonotype appeared a few times. CDR3 in DNA: TGTGCCATCAGTGGATTTAGTTGGGGGAGCCAGGGGAGCTCCTATAATTCACCCCTCCACTTT. The encoded protein is CAISGFSWGSQGSSYNSPLHF. This rearrangement joins TRBV10-3 to TRBJ1-6, with TRBD1 as a possible D gene (6 bases). Trimming removed 4 bases at V and 0 bases at J, with 25 bases between. Germline V gene lookup returns CDR1 ENHRY and CDR2 SYGVKD. The CDR3 has 21 amino acids.

This clonotype was seen only a few times. The chain joins TRBV28 to TRBJ2-5; TRBD2 matches 7 bases. CDR3 length equals 14 residues. J lost 3 bases, V lost 7 bases, and 8 bases had no gene match. Germline V gene lookup returns CDR1 MDHEN and CDR2 SYDVKM. The CDR3 region has the DNA TGTGCCAGCAAGGACTGGAGCGGGGAAGAGACCCAGTACTTC. Translated: CASKDWSGEETQYF.

In nucleotides, the CDR3 is TGTGCCAGCAGAGGACAGGACACTAACTATGGCTACACCTTC. Protein product: CASRGQDTNYGYTF. V is TRBV6-5 and J is TRBJ1-2; 7 bases are shared with TRBD1. Losses at the gene ends were 6 bases for V and 0 bases for J; bases not matched to a gene: 4. The CDR3 runs to 14 residues. CDR1 and CDR2 from the germline V gene are MNHEY and SVGAGI.

The chain joins TRBV6-2 or TRBV6-3 to TRBJ2-3; D remains ambiguous. The CDR3 is made up of 14 amino acids. The V and J ends lost 5 bases and 7 bases respectively, with 16 bases between them. Germline V lookup: CDR1 MNHEY, CDR2 SVGEGT. This CDR3 reads CASSRTLQPYTQYF. For the CDR3, the DNA is TGTGCCAGCAGTCGAACCCTCCAACCGTATACGCAGTATTTT.

V usage is TRBV27 and J usage is TRBJ1-2, with D possibly being TRBD1 (6 bases). In germline, CDR1 is MNHEY, CDR2 SMNVEV (reference sequence). CDR3 size: 14 residues. The ends were cut back, 6 bases at V and 7 bases at J, with 18 bases in the middle. The CDR3 here is CASRKGGSNSGYTF. CDR3 bases: TGTGCCAGCAGGAAAGGGGGGAGTAATAGTGGCTACACCTTC.

CDR3 region: CSVEKTQGETQYF. As DNA, the CDR3 is TGCAGCGTTGAAAAGACTCAAGGGGAGACCCAGTACTTC. The chain has TRBV29-1 and TRBJ2-5; D not resolved. CDR3 size: 13 residues. Trimming shortened V by 2 bases and J by 5 bases, and 12 bases separated the two germline ends. Germline V gene lookup returns CDR1 SQVTM and CDR2 ANQGSEA.

This chain joins TRBV11-2 and TRBJ1-1, with 12 bases fitting TRBD1. J lost 4 bases, V lost 5 bases, and 8 bases had no gene match. Germline V lookup: CDR1 SGHAT, CDR2 FQNNGV. The length of the CDR3 is 16 residues. This CDR3 reads CASSLTPGQGATEAFF. The DNA of the CDR3 is TGTGCCAGCAGCCTCACCCCGGGACAGGGGGCCACTGAAGCTTTCTTT.

The sample holds many counts of this clonotype. For the CDR3, the DNA is TGTGCCAGCAGTTTACAGGGTTCTACACCCCTCCACTTT. Protein product: CASSLQGSTPLHF. The chain uses TRBV12-3 or TRBV12-4 and TRBJ1-6, with D maybe TRBD1 (5 bases). V lost 2 bases and J lost 11, with 10 bases in between. The CDR3 contains 13 residues.

This clonotype was counted only a few times. V and J are TRBV3-1 and TRBJ1-5; D is uncertain. CDR1 and CDR2 (germline): LGHDT, YNNKEL (reference sequence). The CDR3 covers 13 residues. Trimming left V 9 bases short and J 0 bases short, with 9 bases between. Here the CDR3 reads CASTGDSNQPQHF. The CDR3 DNA reads TGTGCCAGTACTGGGGATAGCAATCAGCCCCAGCATTTT. The complete variable domain, with remaining parts taken from reference TRBV3-1 and TRBJ1-5, reads DTAVSQTPKYLVTQMGNDKSIKCEQNLGHDTMYWYKQDSKKFLKIMFSYNNKELIINETVPNRFSPKSPDKAHLNLHINSLELGDSAVYFCASTGDSNQPQHFGDGTRLSIL.